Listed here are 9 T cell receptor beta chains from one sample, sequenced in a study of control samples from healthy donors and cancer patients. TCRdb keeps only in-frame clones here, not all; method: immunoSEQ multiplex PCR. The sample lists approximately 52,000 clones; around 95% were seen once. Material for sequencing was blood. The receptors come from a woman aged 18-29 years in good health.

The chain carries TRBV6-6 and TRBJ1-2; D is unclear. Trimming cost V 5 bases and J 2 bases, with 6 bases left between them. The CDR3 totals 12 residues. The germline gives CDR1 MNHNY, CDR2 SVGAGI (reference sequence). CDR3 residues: CASSAGNYGYTF. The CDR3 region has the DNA TGTGCCAGCAGTGCAGGAAACTATGGCTACACCTTC.

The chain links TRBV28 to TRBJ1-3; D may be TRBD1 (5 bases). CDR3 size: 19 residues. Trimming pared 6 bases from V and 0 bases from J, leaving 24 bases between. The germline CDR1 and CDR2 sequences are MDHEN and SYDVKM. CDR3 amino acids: CASSLPIRGLIYSGNTIYF. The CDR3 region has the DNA TGTGCCAGCAGCCTTCCCATCCGGGGCCTCATTTACTCTGGAAACACCATATATTTT.

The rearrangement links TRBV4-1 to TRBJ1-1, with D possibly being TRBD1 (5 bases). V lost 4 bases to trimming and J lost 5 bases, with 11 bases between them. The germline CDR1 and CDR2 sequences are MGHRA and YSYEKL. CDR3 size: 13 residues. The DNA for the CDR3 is TGCGCCAGCAGCCGCGAGGGGAGAACTGAAGCTTTCTTT. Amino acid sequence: CASSREGRTEAFF.

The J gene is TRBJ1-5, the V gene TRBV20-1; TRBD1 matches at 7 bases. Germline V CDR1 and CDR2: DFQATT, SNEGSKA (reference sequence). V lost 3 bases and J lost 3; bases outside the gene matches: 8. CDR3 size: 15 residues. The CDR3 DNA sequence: TGCAGTGCTAGTAGTCAGGGGGTGTACAATCAGCCCCAGCATTTT. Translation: CSASSQGVYNQPQHF.

The CDR3 protein is CAWSGQETNYGYTF. CDR3 bases: TGTGCCTGGAGTGGACAGGAGACTAACTATGGCTACACCTTC. The rearrangement joins TRBV30 to TRBJ1-2, with D perhaps matching TRBD1 (6 bases). V gave up 1 base and J gave up 0 bases, with 9 bases separating them. This CDR3 contains 14 residues. Germline CDR1 and CDR2: GTSNPN and SVGIG (reference sequence).

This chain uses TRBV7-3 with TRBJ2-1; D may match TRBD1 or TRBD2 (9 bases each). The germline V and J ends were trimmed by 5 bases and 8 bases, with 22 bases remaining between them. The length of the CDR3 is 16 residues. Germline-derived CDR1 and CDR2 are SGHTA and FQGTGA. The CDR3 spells CASSLAGQGFGDEQFF. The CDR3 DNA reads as TGTGCCAGCAGCCTAGCGGGACAGGGTTTTGGGGATGAGCAGTTCTTC.

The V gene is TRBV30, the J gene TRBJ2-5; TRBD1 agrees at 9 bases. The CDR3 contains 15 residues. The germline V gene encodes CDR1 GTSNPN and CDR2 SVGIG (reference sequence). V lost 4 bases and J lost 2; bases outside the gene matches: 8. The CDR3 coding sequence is TGTGCCTGGAACCCAGGGGACAGGGATCAAGAGACCCAGTACTTC. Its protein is CAWNPGDRDQETQYF.

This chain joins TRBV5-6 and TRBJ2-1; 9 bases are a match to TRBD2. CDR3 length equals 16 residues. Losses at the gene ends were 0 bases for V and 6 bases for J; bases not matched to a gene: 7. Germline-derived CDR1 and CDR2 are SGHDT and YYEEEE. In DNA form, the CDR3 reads TGTGCCAGCAGCTTGGGATTAGCGGGGGTGACCAATGAGCAGTTCTTC. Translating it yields CASSLGLAGVTNEQFF.

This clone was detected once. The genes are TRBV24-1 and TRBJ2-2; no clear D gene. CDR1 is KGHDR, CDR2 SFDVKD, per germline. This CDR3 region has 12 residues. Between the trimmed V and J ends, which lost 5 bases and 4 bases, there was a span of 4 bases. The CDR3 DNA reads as TGTGCCACCAGTGTGAGCACCGGGGAGCTGTTTTTT. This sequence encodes CATSVSTGELFF.